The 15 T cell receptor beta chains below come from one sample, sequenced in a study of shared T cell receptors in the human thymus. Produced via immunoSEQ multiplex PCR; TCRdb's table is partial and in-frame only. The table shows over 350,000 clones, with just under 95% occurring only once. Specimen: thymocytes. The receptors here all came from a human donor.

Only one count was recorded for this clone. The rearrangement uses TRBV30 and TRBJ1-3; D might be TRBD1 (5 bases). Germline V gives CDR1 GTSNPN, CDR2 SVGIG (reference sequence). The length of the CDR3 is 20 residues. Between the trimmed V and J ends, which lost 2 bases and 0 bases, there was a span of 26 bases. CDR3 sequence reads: CAWSNRGSPDGSISGNTIYF. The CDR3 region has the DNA TGTGCCTGGAGTAATAGGGGTAGTCCCGACGGAAGTATCTCTGGAAACACCATATATTTT.

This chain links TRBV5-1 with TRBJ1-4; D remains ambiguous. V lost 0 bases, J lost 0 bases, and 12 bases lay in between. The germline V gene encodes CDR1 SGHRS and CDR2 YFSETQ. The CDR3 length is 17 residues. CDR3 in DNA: TGCGCCAGCAGCTTGGATGGAAGGGTCGCAACTAATGAAAAACTGTTTTTT. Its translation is CASSLDGRVATNEKLFF.

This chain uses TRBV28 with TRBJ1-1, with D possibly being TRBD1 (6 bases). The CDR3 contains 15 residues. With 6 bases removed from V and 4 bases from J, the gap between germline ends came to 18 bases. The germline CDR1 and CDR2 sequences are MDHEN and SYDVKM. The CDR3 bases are TGTGCCAGCAGATGGCGGACAGCCGGGGGCACTGAAGCTTTCTTT. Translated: CASRWRTAGGTEAFF. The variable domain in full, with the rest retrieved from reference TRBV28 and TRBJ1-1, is DVKVTQSSRYLVKRTGEKVFLECVQDMDHENMFWYRQDPGLGLRLIYFSYDVKMKEKGDIPEGYSVSREKKERFSLILESASTNQTSMYLCASRWRTAGGTEAFFGQGTRLTVV.

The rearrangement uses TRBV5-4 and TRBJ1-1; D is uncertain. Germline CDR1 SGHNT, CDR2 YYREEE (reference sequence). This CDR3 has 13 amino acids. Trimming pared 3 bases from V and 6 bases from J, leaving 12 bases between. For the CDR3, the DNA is TGTGCCAGCAGCTCCCCCCTAATCCCTGAAGCTTTCTTT. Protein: CASSSPLIPEAFF.

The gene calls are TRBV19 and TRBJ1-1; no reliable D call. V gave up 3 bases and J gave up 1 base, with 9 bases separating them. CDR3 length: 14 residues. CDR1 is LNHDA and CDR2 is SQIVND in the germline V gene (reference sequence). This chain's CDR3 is CASSIVGTNTEAFF. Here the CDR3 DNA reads TGTGCCAGTAGTATTGTAGGAACGAACACTGAAGCTTTCTTT.

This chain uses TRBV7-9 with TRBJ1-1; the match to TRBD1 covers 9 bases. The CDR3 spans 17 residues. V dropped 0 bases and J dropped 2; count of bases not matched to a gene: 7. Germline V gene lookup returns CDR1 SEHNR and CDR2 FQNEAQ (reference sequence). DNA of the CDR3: TGTGCCAGCAGCTTAGCAAGGGCGGACAGGGGCAACACTGAAGCTTTCTTT. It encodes CASSLARADRGNTEAFF.

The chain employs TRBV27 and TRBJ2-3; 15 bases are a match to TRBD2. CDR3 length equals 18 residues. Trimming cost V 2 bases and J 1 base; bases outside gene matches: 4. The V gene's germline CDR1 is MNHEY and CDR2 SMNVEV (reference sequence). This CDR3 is CASSLPGLAGGRTDTQYF. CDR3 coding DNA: TGTGCCAGCAGTTTACCGGGACTAGCGGGAGGACGCACAGATACGCAGTATTTT.

CDR3 bases: TGTGCCAGCAGCTTACAGACTTACCAAGAGACCCAGTACTTC. Protein: CASSLQTYQETQYF. The chain combines TRBV11-1 with TRBJ2-5; no reliable D call. The germline CDR1 and CDR2 sequences are SGHAT and FQDESV (reference sequence). Trimming left V 2 bases short and J 0 bases short, with 7 bases between. The CDR3 consists of 14 residues.

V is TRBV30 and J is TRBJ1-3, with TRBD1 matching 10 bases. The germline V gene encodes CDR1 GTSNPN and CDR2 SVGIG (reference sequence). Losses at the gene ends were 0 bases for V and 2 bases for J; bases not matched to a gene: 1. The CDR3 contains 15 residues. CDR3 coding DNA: TGTGCCTGGAGTGTGGACAGGGGGACTGGAAACACCATATATTTT. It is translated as CAWSVDRGTGNTIYF.

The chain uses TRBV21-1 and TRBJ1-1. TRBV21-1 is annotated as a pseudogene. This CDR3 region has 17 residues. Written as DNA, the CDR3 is TGTGCCAGCAGCAAAGCTCGGGGGGCCCCCTCGAACACTGAAGCTTTCTTT. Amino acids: CASSKARGAPSNTEAFF.

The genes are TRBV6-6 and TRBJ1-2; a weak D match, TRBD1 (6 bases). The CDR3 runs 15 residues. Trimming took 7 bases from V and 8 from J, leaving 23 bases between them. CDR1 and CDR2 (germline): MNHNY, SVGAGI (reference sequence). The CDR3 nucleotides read TGTGCCAGCATCCAACAGGGTAGGCCCGGGGAGGGCTACACCTTC. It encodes CASIQQGRPGEGYTF.

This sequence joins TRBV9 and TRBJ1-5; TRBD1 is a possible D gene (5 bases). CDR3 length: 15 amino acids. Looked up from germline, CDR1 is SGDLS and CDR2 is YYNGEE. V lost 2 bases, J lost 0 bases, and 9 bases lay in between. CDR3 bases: TGTGCCAGCAGCGTGCGGGGGGATAGCAATCAGCCCCAGCATTTT. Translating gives CASSVRGDSNQPQHF.

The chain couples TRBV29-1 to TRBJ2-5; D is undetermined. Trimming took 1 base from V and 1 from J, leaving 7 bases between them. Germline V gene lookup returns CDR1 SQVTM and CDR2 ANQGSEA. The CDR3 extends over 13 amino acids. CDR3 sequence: CSVEGGLQETQYF. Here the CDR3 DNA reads TGCAGCGTTGAAGGAGGTCTCCAAGAGACCCAGTACTTC.

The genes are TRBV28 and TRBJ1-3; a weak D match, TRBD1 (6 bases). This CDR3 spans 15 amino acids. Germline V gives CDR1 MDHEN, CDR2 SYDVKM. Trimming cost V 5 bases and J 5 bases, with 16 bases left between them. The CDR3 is CASSTGYISRNTIYF. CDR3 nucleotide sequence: TGTGCCAGCAGTACAGGGTACATTTCTAGAAACACCATATATTTT.

The CDR3 is CASSSRGGEGYTF. For the CDR3, the DNA is TGTGCCAGCAGCTCAAGAGGGGGGGAAGGCTACACCTTC. J is TRBJ1-2 and V is TRBV5-6, with D tentatively TRBD1 (6 bases). V dropped 3 bases and J dropped 8 bases, with 14 bases sitting between them. The CDR3 is made up of 13 amino acids. Germline V gene sequence: CDR1 SGHDT, CDR2 YYEEEE.